The 27 T cell receptor beta chains reported below all come from one sample, sequenced in a study of identical twins. MiXCR, run by TCRdb on the 5' RACE reads, gives a single entry per CDR3 protein. Among 1,800,000 or so distinct CDR3 sequences, around 29% were seen once, and the ten largest hold about 0.27%. Sequencing input: cord blood. The receptor source for this set is a newborn girl in good health.

This clonotype was observed a few times. The chain employs TRBV20-1 and TRBJ1-5, with D tentatively TRBD1 (5 bases). The CDR3 totals 13 residues. Trimming cost V 3 bases and J 5 bases, with 11 bases left between them. Germline CDR1 is DFQATT and CDR2 is SNEGSKA (reference sequence). In DNA form, the CDR3 reads TGCAGTGCTAGCGGACATCGGGATCAGCCCCAGCATTTT. This translates into CSASGHRDQPQHF.

This clonotype was counted only a few times. This rearrangement joins TRBV20-1 to TRBJ2-1, with TRBD2 matching over 9 bases. V gave up 5 bases and J gave up 4 bases; unmatched junction bases: 3. The CDR3 consists of 13 residues. CDR1 is DFQATT, CDR2 SNEGSKA, per germline (reference sequence). CDR3 loop: CSADSGGYNEQFF. In nucleotides, the CDR3 is TGCAGTGCTGATAGCGGGGGATACAATGAGCAGTTCTTC.

V gene TRBV7-2 combines with J gene TRBJ2-3; D call uncertain. Germline CDR1 is SGHTA and CDR2 is FQGNSA. The CDR3 runs 17 residues. Trimming stripped 1 base from V and 2 bases from J, with 16 bases between. The CDR3 sequence: CASSLGSTLFLTDTQYF. Here the CDR3 DNA reads TGTGCCAGCAGCTTAGGCTCCACACTGTTCCTCACAGATACGCAGTATTTT.

V is TRBV5-6 and J is TRBJ2-1; 11 positions agree with TRBD1. The length of the CDR3 is 16 residues. J gave up 4 bases and V 4 bases, and 7 bases lay outside the gene matches. Germline-derived CDR1 and CDR2 are SGHDT and YYEEEE. The CDR3 sequence: CASSGTGTGGYNEQFF. The CDR3 region has the DNA TGTGCCAGCAGCGGAACCGGGACAGGGGGATACAATGAGCAGTTCTTC.

The genes are TRBV11-2 and TRBJ1-1; no definite D call. Germline CDR1 SGHAT, CDR2 FQNNGV. V dropped 2 bases and J dropped 3 bases, with 10 bases sitting between them. The CDR3 totals 14 residues. Here the CDR3 DNA reads TGTGCCAGCAGCTTAAATGTGCGGGACACTGAAGCTTTCTTT. This encodes CASSLNVRDTEAFF.

The chain carries TRBV20-1 and TRBJ1-1; perhaps TRBD1 as D (5 bases). This CDR3 has 14 amino acids. Germline CDR1 is DFQATT and CDR2 is SNEGSKA (reference sequence). The germline V and J ends were trimmed by 0 bases and 5 bases, with 13 bases remaining between them. In nucleotides, the CDR3 is TGCAGTGCTAGAGATACGGGGGGGGTTACTGAAGCTTTCTTT. Protein sequence: CSARDTGGVTEAFF.

This clonotype has only a few counts. The genes are TRBV6-5 and TRBJ2-7; possibly TRBD1 for D (6 bases). The V and J ends lost 2 bases and 0 bases respectively, with 11 bases between them. Germline V lookup: CDR1 MNHEY, CDR2 SVGAGI. The CDR3 covers 15 residues. CDR3 in amino acids: CASSYGWDNSYEQYF. CDR3 coding DNA: TGTGCCAGCAGTTACGGATGGGACAACTCCTACGAGCAGTACTTC.

V and J are TRBV6-5 and TRBJ1-4; no firm D call. The CDR3 sequence is 17 residues long. CDR1 MNHEY and CDR2 SVGAGI come from the germline V gene. V lost 0 bases to trimming and J lost 3 bases, with 14 bases between them. The CDR3 region is CASSYSKMRGSNEKLFF. Written as DNA, the CDR3 is TGTGCCAGCAGTTACTCGAAAATGCGGGGTTCTAATGAAAAACTGTTTTTT.

The rearrangement links TRBV7-2 to TRBJ2-2, with TRBD2 as a possible D gene (5 bases). The V gene's germline CDR1 is SGHTA and CDR2 FQGNSA. V gave up 5 bases and J gave up 8 bases, with 18 bases separating them. The CDR3 has 15 amino acids. The CDR3 DNA sequence: TGTGCCAGCAGCCCGACGGCACTACTAGTGGGGGAGCTGTTTTTT. Protein product: CASSPTALLVGELFF.

The V and J genes are TRBV6-1 and TRBJ2-7, with 12 bases fitting TRBD2. V lost 4 bases and J lost 2; bases outside the gene matches: 9. The CDR3 is 17 amino acids. Germline values: CDR1 MNHNS, CDR2 SASEGT. The CDR3 reads CASSVGRLAGAPYEQYF. In DNA form, the CDR3 reads TGTGCCAGCAGTGTGGGACGACTAGCGGGGGCTCCCTACGAGCAGTACTTC.

The chain is built from TRBV15 and TRBJ2-5, with D tentatively TRBD2 (5 bases). Trimming stripped 0 bases from V and 2 bases from J, with 13 bases between. The CDR3 has 16 residues. Germline values: CDR1 LNHNV, CDR2 YYDKDF (reference sequence). In DNA, the CDR3 is TGTGCCACCAGCAGAGATTCGGGCGGCGGGCAAGAGACCCAGTACTTC. Protein: CATSRDSGGGQETQYF.

This clonotype was counted only a few times. The gene calls are TRBV6-2 or TRBV6-3 and TRBJ1-1; weak D call: TRBD1 (5 bases). Germline-derived CDR1 and CDR2 are MNHEY and SVGEGT. This CDR3 contains 14 residues. Deletions cut 7 bases from V and 2 bases from J, with 14 bases between. CDR3 loop: CASNPWGRNTEAFF. CDR3 coding DNA: TGTGCCAGCAACCCCTGGGGCCGAAACACTGAAGCTTTCTTT.

The gene calls are TRBV20-1 and TRBJ2-7; TRBD1 agrees at 8 bases. The CDR3 is made up of 15 amino acids. Per the germline V gene, CDR1 is DFQATT and CDR2 is SNEGSKA (reference sequence). With 1 base clipped from V and 3 bases from J, the junction kept 8 bases outside the gene matches. CDR3 region: CSARVAWTGLYEQYF. The CDR3 nucleotides read TGCAGTGCTAGAGTCGCCTGGACAGGGCTCTACGAGCAGTACTTC.

This clonotype was counted between two and nine times. V and J are TRBV7-9 and TRBJ2-5; TRBD1 might be the D (5 bases). Germline assignment: CDR1 SEHNR and CDR2 FQNEAQ (reference sequence). The CDR3 has 16 amino acids. V gave up 4 bases and J gave up 0 bases, with 15 bases separating them. The DNA for the CDR3 is TGTGCCAGCAGCTCTTCGGTTGGGGCTTACCAAGAGACCCAGTACTTC. Translation gives CASSSSVGAYQETQYF.

Concerning this clonotype itself: Germline and junction disagree at one end, which may indicate a read error. This chain links TRBV11-2 with TRBJ1-3; maybe TRBD1 (5 bases). CDR1 SGHAT and CDR2 FQNNGV come from the germline V gene. There are 15 residues in the CDR3. The CDR3 here is CACSLDRPSGNTIYF. CDR3 sequence (DNA): TGTGCCTGCAGCTTAGACAGACCCTCTGGAAACACCATATATTTT. Looking up the rest from reference TRBV11-2 and TRBJ1-3 gives the full variable domain: EAGVAQSPRYKIIEKRQSVAFWCNPISGHATLYWYQQILGQGPKLLIQFQNNGVVDDSQLPKDRFSAERLKGVDSTLKIQPAKLEDSAVYLCACSLDRPSGNTIYFGEGSWLTVV.

This rearrangement joins TRBV10-3 to TRBJ2-3; D unresolved. CDR1 is ENHRY and CDR2 is SYGVKD in the germline V gene. The CDR3 is 15 amino acids. Trimming removed 4 bases at V and 0 bases at J, with 11 bases between. CDR3 amino acids: CAISGAVHSTDTQYF. Here the CDR3 DNA reads TGTGCCATCAGTGGGGCAGTCCATAGCACAGATACGCAGTATTTT.

This clonotype was detected a few times. The chain has TRBV12-3 or TRBV12-4 and TRBJ2-7; 9 bases are a match to TRBD1. V lost 6 bases to trimming and J lost 0 bases; unmatched junction nucleotides: 3. The length of the CDR3 is 14 residues. The CDR3 DNA reads TGTGCCAGCAGGCGGGACAGGGTCTCCTACGAGCAGTACTTC. Translating gives CASRRDRVSYEQYF.

The chain joins TRBV5-5 to TRBJ2-1; 10 bases align to TRBD1. There are 14 residues in the CDR3. Germline V gene lookup returns CDR1 SGHKS and CDR2 YYEKEE (reference sequence). Trimming removed 5 bases from V and 4 bases from J; junction bases left unmatched: 3. CDR3 amino acids: CASRGDRGYNEQFF. In nucleotides, the CDR3 is TGTGCCAGCAGGGGGGACAGGGGTTACAATGAGCAGTTCTTC.

This clonotype was counted a few times. The CDR3 DNA reads TGTGCCAGCATGGGGACAGTCGCAGATACGCAGTATTTT. Amino acids: CASMGTVADTQYF. V is TRBV6-1 and J is TRBJ2-3; 7 bases agree with TRBD1. J gave up 4 bases and V 7 bases, and 5 bases lay outside the gene matches. The CDR3 loop spans 13 amino acids. The germline CDR1 and CDR2 sequences are MNHNS and SASEGT.

The chain carries TRBV7-9 and TRBJ2-2; D is possibly TRBD2 (6 bases). The CDR3 is made up of 12 amino acids. Germline V gene data show CDR1 as SEHNR and CDR2 as FQNEAQ (reference sequence). V lost 5 bases and J lost 5, with 6 bases in between. The CDR3 DNA sequence: TGTGCCAGCAGCGGGGGGACCGGGGAGCTGTTTTTT. Translating it yields CASSGGTGELFF.

V is TRBV20-1 and J is TRBJ1-2; TRBD1 matches at 11 bases. V was clipped by 0 bases and J by 1 base; unmatched bases: 1. Germline V lookup: CDR1 DFQATT, CDR2 SNEGSKA (reference sequence). This CDR3 is 15 amino acids long. The CDR3 here is CSAREGTGGNYGYTF. The CDR3 DNA follows: TGCAGTGCTAGAGAAGGGACAGGGGGTAACTATGGCTACACCTTC.

V gene TRBV4-1 combines with J gene TRBJ1-1; unclear D gene. This CDR3 has 13 residues. Trimming took 3 bases from V and 1 from J, leaving 6 bases between them. From germline, CDR1 is MGHRA and CDR2 YSYEKL. As DNA, the CDR3 is TGCGCCAGCAGCCACGCAGGGAACACTGAAGCTTTCTTT. This sequence encodes CASSHAGNTEAFF.

V is TRBV5-5 and J is TRBJ2-3, with D possibly called TRBD1 or TRBD2 (5 bases each). The germline CDR1 and CDR2 sequences are SGHKS and YYEKEE (reference sequence). V was shortened by 0 bases and J by 3 bases, with 17 bases between the two germline ends. The CDR3 extends over 17 amino acids. The CDR3 is CASSLVLSGTGTDTQYF. DNA for the CDR3: TGTGCCAGCAGCTTGGTGCTATCAGGGACGGGGACAGATACGCAGTATTTT. The whole variable domain, filled in from reference TRBV5-5 and TRBJ2-3, reads DAGVTQSPTHLIKTRGQQVTLRCSPISGHKSVSWYQQVLGQGPQFIFQYYEKEERGRGNFPDRFSARQFPNYSSELNVNALLLGDSALYLCASSLVLSGTGTDTQYFGPGTRLTVL.

With regard to this clonotype: A read error may explain this, as a much larger clone is one base away. The chain joins TRBV6-6 to TRBJ2-3; possibly TRBD1 for D (5 bases). Germline CDR1 is MNHNY and CDR2 is SVGAGI (reference sequence). The CDR3 loop spans 15 amino acids. The CDR3 bases are TGTGCCAGCAGTCCTCCTAGAGAGTCGACAGATGCGCAGTATTTT. This codes for CASSPPRESTDAQYF.

This clonotype was seen a handful of times. The rearrangement uses TRBV12-3 or TRBV12-4 and TRBJ1-2; 10 nucleotides agree with TRBD1. V shed 5 bases and J 4 bases; nucleotides not matched to a gene: 7. The CDR3 runs 15 residues. This CDR3 reads CASSSYRTGGYGYTF. The CDR3 DNA reads as TGTGCCAGCAGTAGTTACAGGACAGGGGGCTATGGCTACACCTTC.

This chain uses TRBV5-1 with TRBJ2-1; D is possibly TRBD1 (6 bases). Germline CDR1 SGHRS, CDR2 YFSETQ. Trimming pared 0 bases from V and 6 bases from J, leaving 10 bases between. The CDR3 spans 14 residues. The DNA for the CDR3 is TGCGCCAGCAGCTTGGGGACAGCCCCCAATGAGCAGTTCTTC. Protein product: CASSLGTAPNEQFF.

The V and J genes are TRBV29-1 and TRBJ1-1; possibly TRBD1 for D (5 bases). The CDR3 loop spans 14 amino acids. Germline V CDR1 and CDR2: SQVTM, ANQGSEA. V was pared by 0 bases and J by 1 base, with 9 bases between. The CDR3 loop is CSVEDRQGNTEAFF. The CDR3 coding sequence is TGCAGCGTTGAAGATCGCCAGGGGAACACTGAAGCTTTCTTT.